Each of the 11 T cell receptor beta chains below was sequenced from the same sample in a study of T cell responses to AZD1222 COVID-19 vaccine (dated by TCRdb to the early 2020s). The time point label of this sample denotes: about 28 days (+/-7) after the second vaccine dose. Library construction relied on the immunoSEQ multiplex PCR assay. Sourced from immuneACCESS, this table was stored by TCRdb with only in-frame sequences that have V and J called. A share of the clones is absent; for the studies checked, an unresolved V gene accounts for under half, and the remainder has no known explanation. Across this sample there are around 140,000 clones, with around 90% seen only once. Approximately 4% of the sample lies in the top ten. This sample comprised peripheral blood, obtained 28 days after the second AZD1222 dose. These receptors all stem from an adult who received the AZD1222 COVID-19 vaccine.

V and J are TRBV11-2 and TRBJ1-5; D possibly corresponds to TRBD1 (5 bases). V gave up 0 bases and J gave up 7 bases, with 7 bases separating them. CDR1 is SGHAT, CDR2 FQNNGV, per germline. The CDR3 consists of 13 residues. CDR3 residues: CASSLDGDQPQHF. DNA of the CDR3: TGTGCCAGCAGCTTAGATGGGGACCAGCCCCAGCATTTT.

This rearrangement joins TRBV19 to TRBJ1-4; D possibly corresponds to TRBD1 (5 bases). V gave up 10 bases and J gave up 10 bases, with 19 bases separating them. CDR1 and CDR2 (germline): LNHDA, SQIVND (reference sequence). The CDR3 runs 13 residues. CDR3 nucleotides: TGTGCCACCTCGGGACTTTCGGTCGGAAAACTGTTTTTT. The encoded protein is CATSGLSVGKLFF.

This rearrangement joins TRBV18 to TRBJ1-2, with TRBD1 as a possible D gene (5 bases). V lost 6 bases and J 0 bases, leaving 32 bases between the germline ends. Germline CDR1 reads KGHSH; CDR2 reads LQKENI. The CDR3 is 21 residues long. The CDR3: CASSPRAGAPRPGDPNYGYTF. The CDR3 DNA reads as TGTGCCAGCTCCCCGCGGGCTGGGGCGCCTAGACCGGGCGACCCTAACTATGGCTACACCTTC.

The chain couples TRBV19 to TRBJ1-5; D is perhaps TRBD1 (6 bases). The CDR3 loop spans 17 amino acids. Germline-derived CDR1 and CDR2 are LNHDA and SQIVND (reference sequence). Trimming shortened V by 8 bases and J by 1 base, and 21 bases separated the two germline ends. CDR3 coding DNA: TGTGCCAGTTACAAGGCTCTCAGGGGAGGAAGCAATCAGCCCCAGCATTTT. Its protein product is CASYKALRGGSNQPQHF.

The rearrangement links TRBV14 to TRBJ1-3; 8 bases map to TRBD1. The length of the CDR3 is 16 residues. V lost 4 bases, J lost 0 bases, and 5 bases stayed unmatched. Per the germline V gene, CDR1 is SGHDN and CDR2 is FVKESK. The CDR3 is CASSRQGPSSGNTIYF. The CDR3 DNA reads TGTGCCAGCAGCCGACAGGGGCCGAGCTCTGGAAACACCATATATTTT.

This clone appeared once. The chain combines TRBV28 with TRBJ1-2; D is unclear. In germline, CDR1 is MDHEN, CDR2 SYDVKM. There are 17 residues in the CDR3. The V end was cut by 1 base, the J end by 1 base, with 16 bases between. CDR3 coding DNA: TGTGCCAGCAGTTTATCATCTTTTCAATGGGTTAACTATGGCTACACCTTC. Translated, it gives CASSLSSFQWVNYGYTF.

The V gene is TRBV7-2, the J gene TRBJ2-7; TRBD2 matches at 9 bases. The germline V gene encodes CDR1 SGHTA and CDR2 FQGNSA. J lost 6 bases, V lost 5 bases, and 8 bases had no gene match. The CDR3 runs to 14 residues. The CDR3 protein is CASSGLAGAVEQYF. As DNA, the CDR3 is TGTGCCAGCAGCGGATTAGCGGGAGCGGTCGAGCAGTACTTC.

This clone was observed a few times. The V call is TRBV6-1, the J call TRBJ2-1; TRBD2 aligns across 9 bases. The CDR3 covers 17 residues. CDR1 MNHNS and CDR2 SASEGT come from the germline V gene. The J segment lost 1 base and the V segment lost 2 bases, leaving 6 bases of the junction unmatched. Here the CDR3 reads CASSEIAGATSYNEQFF. The CDR3, as DNA: TGTGCCAGCAGTGAAATAGCGGGGGCCACATCCTACAATGAGCAGTTCTTC.

CDR3 residues: CASSLTGPSYGYTF. CDR3 nucleotides: TGTGCCAGTAGTTTGACAGGGCCCAGCTATGGCTACACCTTC. This chain joins TRBV19 and TRBJ1-2; the match to TRBD1 covers 7 bases. Germline loops: CDR1 LNHDA, CDR2 SQIVND (reference sequence). The CDR3 has 14 amino acids. After removal of 5 bases from V and 4 bases from J, the junction contained 7 bases not matched to a gene.

The chain carries TRBV6-5 and TRBJ2-3; D remains ambiguous. Germline CDR1 reads MNHEY; CDR2 reads SVGAGI. This CDR3 has 15 amino acids. Trimming took 4 bases from V and 4 from J, leaving 15 bases between them. CDR3 sequence (DNA): TGTGCCAGCAGTTTCTCCTCACACTTGGCAGATACGCAGTATTTT. Its translation: CASSFSSHLADTQYF.

The chain couples TRBV9 to TRBJ1-5, with unresolved D. This CDR3 region has 14 residues. The V end lost 4 bases, the J end lost 0 bases, and 8 bases lay between the germline ends. Germline CDR1 SGDLS, CDR2 YYNGEE. CDR3 sequence (DNA): TGTGCCAGCAGCCCAACCATTAGCAATCAGCCCCAGCATTTT. Translated: CASSPTISNQPQHF.